The T cell receptor beta chain under discussion was sequenced for a study of blood T cell repertoires in COVID-19. For the study at large: The cDNA or gDNA used as material had been derived from T cells, B-cell-depleted T cells, or PBMCs.

It was during active infection that Seattle patients were enrolled and then longitudinally followed. Per the authors' pipeline: Quantification of nucleated cells was approximated via reference gene primer amplification. This table comes from immunoSEQ multiplex PCR, and its TCRdb copy is limited to in-frame clones, with some not included. V and J calls plus clone size are reproduced from that table; the DNA served to infer D and trimming. Here the sample spans around 160,000 clones, 80% to 90% being singletons. The CDR3 has 14 amino acids. Germline lookup yields CDR1 MDHEN and CDR2 SYDVKM. Trimming shortened V by 5 bases and J by 9 bases, and 19 bases separated the two germline ends.

The sequencing input was peripheral blood. This clonotype was sampled from a man between 18 and 35 years old with COVID-19, enrolled during active disease. The chain recombines TRBV28 with TRBJ1-2; D is possibly TRBD1 (6 bases). CDR3 bases: TGTGCCAGCAGTCGTTTCGGGACACCGCCGAGCTACACCTTC. Translation gives CASSRFGTPPSYTF.